This T cell receptor beta chain was recorded in a study of PD-1 blockade in classical Hodgkin lymphoma (dated by TCRdb to between 2020 and 2021). In terms of the full investigation: Nivolumab dosing was 3 mg/kg intravenously every 2 weeks, continuing until either disease progression or unacceptable toxicity. A peripheral blood immune signature of response to PD-1 blockade in classical Hodgkin lymphoma was defined using TCR beta sequencing and CyTOF. Overall study outcomes, separate from this receptor: Baseline diversity similar to that of newly diagnosed patients was observed in trial patients achieving complete response, whereas significantly lower diversity was observed in partial responders and progressors. By C4D1, a significant rise was seen in CD4+ TCR diversity but not in CD8+ TCR diversity (p=0.0027 vs p=0.16), and the rise was most apparent among complete responders (p=0.02). Patients starting nivolumab less than 1 year after ASCT had lower diversity and were excluded from later analyses to avoid confounding by immune reconstitution. The study covered only a single clinical trial cohort, and the causes of the repertoire differences, possibly disease activity or prior therapy, were still not defined. Baseline TCR diversity was reported to be lower in newly diagnosed patients than in healthy donors, and even lower in relapsed/refractory patients.

As regards this clone: There is no known antigen for this receptor. Per-base qualities were not stored, and no clone one base away is much larger.

The CDR3 runs 13 amino acids, cysteine and phenylalanine included. Only the CDR3 DNA stays, 39 bases, in frame from base 1. Relative to germline, V is 5 bases shorter and J is 7 bases shorter, with 14 bases between their ends. Taken from the germline V gene, the CDR1 and CDR2 loops are SGHTA and FQGNSA. Explained via the paper, the time point label denotes: cycle 4 day 1 (C4D1), after about 6 weeks of nivolumab. Relapse after autologous stem cell transplantation had occurred in all trial patients, and cohorts A, B and C were distinguished by prior brentuximab vedotin exposure. The trial cohort comprised 60 or so patients with relapsed/refractory classical Hodgkin lymphoma whose best overall responses were complete response, partial response or progressive disease. In the multi-cohort phase II CheckMate 205 trial, trial patients received single-agent nivolumab. An independent review committee assessed best overall response using the 2007 International Working Group response criteria. Trial PBMCs were collected immediately before nivolumab initiation (C1D1) and during therapy at cycle 2 day 1 and cycle 4 day 1. Peripheral blood was collected in 8 mL Vacutainer Cell Preparation Tubes, from which PBMCs were isolated by centrifugation and then cryopreserved.

Genomic DNA was extracted with the Qiagen DNeasy kit from unsorted PBMCs and from negatively selected CD4+ and CD8+ fractions. TCR beta CDR3 regions were subjected to amplification by immunoSEQ multiplex PCR with primers that anneal to V and J segments. A synthetic immune receptor repertoire was used to minimize amplification bias, and remaining bias was computationally removed after sequencing. Turning to the authors' computational methods: Repertoire diversity was quantified as the Shannon entropy index using custom Python scripts. Unsorted, CD4+ and CD8+ repertoires were examined separately, except in combined analyses, for which CD4+ and CD8+ sequences were merged in silico. Clonal expansion was defined as at least a 2-fold frequency increase after treatment relative to C1D1, with a pseudocount of 0.5 for undetected baseline clones. Singleton clones were defined as clones with 0 or 1 copy at C1D1, and non-singleton clones were defined as clones with 2 or more copies. By matching protein sequences in sorted samples from the same patient, clones expanded in unsorted samples were annotated as CD4+, CD8+ or unknown. Diversity changes from C1D1 to C4D1 were tested in paired samples using Wilcoxon tests. The clones in this table, taken by TCRdb from immuneACCESS, are in-frame only. Not every clone is retained; where verified, under half of the shortfall comes from an unresolved V gene, and the cause of the rest is unknown. V and J calls and clone size are as listed in that table; D and trimming were resolved from the DNA. In all, the sample holds some 19,000 clones, and 70% to 90% of those were seen once. Less than 25% of the sample is in the top ten clones.

The sequence links TRBV7-2 to TRBJ2-5, with TRBD2 as a weak D call on 6 bases. The clonotype comes from a human donor with classical Hodgkin lymphoma. This specimen was peripheral blood mononuclear cells (PBMCs), taken before the fourth cycle of nivolumab. The DNA sequence is as follows: TGTGCCAGCAGCGCGGGACTCGGCGGGACCCAGTACTTC. The resulting protein is CASSAGLGGTQYF.